The clone carrying this T cell receptor beta chain came up once. The antigen remains unidentified. The data belong to a study of identical twins. Regarding the study as a whole: Memory repertoires showed no such pattern, whereas abundant cord blood beta clonotypes carried fewer insertions.

Germline lookup yields CDR1 MNHEY and CDR2 SVGAGI. This CDR3 spans 14 amino acids. V was shortened by 2 bases and J by 4 bases, with 11 bases between the two germline ends. From the 5' RACE reads, TCRdb called clonotypes with MiXCR, one entry per CDR3 protein. Of approximately 1.8 million distinct CDR3 sequences in the sample, around 29% were seen once. The chain links TRBV6-5 to TRBJ1-1, with a possible D match to TRBD1 (6 bases). This TCR was recovered from a newborn girl in good health. Sequences were obtained from cord blood. CDR3 in DNA: TGTGCCAGCAGTTACGGACAGTATTTCACTGAAGCTTTCTTT. It codes for CASSYGQYFTEAFF.